The 16 T cell receptor beta chains below were found in one sample sequenced in a study of CD8 T cells in Susac syndrome. Reverse transcription of about 0.5 to 1 ug RNA used random hexamers. TCRdb reanalysed the immunoSEQ multiplex PCR reads using MiXCR and keeps one entry per CDR3 protein. This sample carries 300,000 or so distinct CDR3 sequences, around 90% of them seen once, and the ten largest clones take less than 0.08%. Sequenced input: CD4+ T cells from PBMCs. Every receptor here comes from a human donor with multiple sclerosis.

This chain joins TRBV7-2 and TRBJ2-1; D possibly corresponds to TRBD1 (7 bases). CDR3 length: 18 amino acids. V was pared by 1 base and J by 2 bases, with 18 bases between. CDR1 is SGHTA and CDR2 is FQGNSA in the germline V gene. In nucleotides, the CDR3 is TGTGCCAGCAGCTTAGTGGTCCCCGGCAGGGGGGCCTACAATGAGCAGTTCTTC. As protein: CASSLVVPGRGAYNEQFF.

The rearrangement uses TRBV3-1 and TRBJ2-3, with 10 bases matching TRBD1. Germline V gives CDR1 LGHDT, CDR2 YNNKEL (reference sequence). The CDR3 contains 16 residues. The V segment lost 6 bases and the J segment 4 bases; nucleotides outside the gene matches: 10. In DNA, the CDR3 is TGTGCCAGCAGGGCGCAGGGACAGGGGTCCGCAGATACGCAGTATTTT. Translating it yields CASRAQGQGSADTQYF.

The CDR3, as DNA: TGCAGTGCCGGTGGGAGGGCCCTCCCCGGGGAGCTGTTTTTT. The encoded protein is CSAGGRALPGELFF. The chain employs TRBV20-1 and TRBJ2-2, with 7 bases that match TRBD2. CDR3 size: 14 residues. V dropped 6 bases and J dropped 6; count of bases not matched to a gene: 10. CDR1 and CDR2 from the germline V gene are DFQATT and SNEGSKA (reference sequence).

The chain recombines TRBV7-6 with TRBJ2-3, with a possible D match to TRBD2 (5 bases). V lost 6 bases and J lost 1, with 20 bases in between. This CDR3 has 17 amino acids. Germline values: CDR1 SGHVS, CDR2 FNYEAQ. Here the CDR3 reads CASRETGRPEGTDTQYF. In DNA form, the CDR3 reads TGTGCCAGCAGGGAAACGGGAAGGCCGGAGGGCACAGATACGCAGTATTTT.

V is TRBV19 and J is TRBJ1-1, with TRBD1 as a possible D gene (6 bases). This CDR3 comprises 14 residues. Per the germline V gene, CDR1 is LNHDA and CDR2 is SQIVND (reference sequence). V shed 3 bases and J shed 0 bases, with 8 bases lying between them. This chain's CDR3 is CASSMGAMNTEAFF. The CDR3 region has the DNA TGTGCCAGTAGTATGGGGGCTATGAACACTGAAGCTTTCTTT.

CDR3: CASSPRQDTQYF. The CDR3 DNA follows: TGTGCCAGCTCACCACGGCAGGATACGCAGTATTTT. V and J are TRBV18 and TRBJ2-3; D ambiguous. Trimming took off 1 base at V and 6 bases at J, with 5 bases between the two ends. This CDR3 spans 12 amino acids. Germline CDR1 is KGHSH and CDR2 is LQKENI. Using reference TRBV18 and TRBJ2-3 for the parts outside the CDR3, the full variable domain is NAGVMQNPRHLVRRRGQEARLRCSPMKGHSHVYWYRQLPEEGLKFMVYLQKENIIDESGMPKERFSAEFPKEGPSILRIQQVVRGDSAAYFCASSPRQDTQYFGPGTRLTVL.

This clonotype was picked up one time. The chain uses TRBV6-2 or TRBV6-3 and TRBJ2-6; D unresolved. The length of the CDR3 is 16 residues. CDR1 and CDR2 (germline): MNHEY, SVGEGT. V lost 9 bases, J lost 0 bases, and 15 bases lay in between. The CDR3 reads CASNARTHSGANVLTF. The CDR3 bases are TGTGCCAGTAATGCCCGTACCCACTCTGGGGCCAACGTCCTGACTTTC.

The chain uses TRBV19 and TRBJ2-6; D perhaps matches TRBD1 (6 bases). This CDR3 is built from 15 residues. Germline V lookup: CDR1 LNHDA, CDR2 SQIVND (reference sequence). V lost 9 bases to trimming and J lost 2 bases, with 14 bases between them. The CDR3 protein is CASVDQGTGANVLTF. The CDR3 coding sequence is TGTGCCAGCGTTGACCAGGGGACTGGGGCCAACGTCCTGACTTTC.

This clonotype was counted between two and nine times. The chain has TRBV20-1 and TRBJ2-7; D is unresolved. V shed 5 bases and J shed 1 base, with 6 bases lying between them. The CDR3 is made up of 11 amino acids. The V gene's germline CDR1 is DFQATT and CDR2 SNEGSKA (reference sequence). The CDR3 is CSARQSYEQYF. In DNA form, the CDR3 reads TGCAGTGCTCGGCAGTCCTACGAGCAGTACTTC.

This chain connects TRBV2 to TRBJ2-3; 8 bases map to TRBD2. The trim removed 11 bases at V and 2 bases at J, leaving 12 bases unmatched. This CDR3 comprises 15 residues. Germline lookup yields CDR1 SNHLY and CDR2 FYNNEI. CDR3: CAGQVGLGNTDTQYF. CDR3 sequence (DNA): TGTGCCGGACAAGTGGGACTAGGTAACACAGATACGCAGTATTTT.

The chain joins TRBV25-1 to TRBJ1-1, with 7 bases aligning to TRBD1. Trimming took 3 bases from V and 5 from J; bases not matched to a gene: 6. CDR3 length: 14 amino acids. Germline CDR1 reads MGHDK; CDR2 reads SYGVNS. In DNA form, the CDR3 reads TGTGCCAGCAGTGACTTACAGGGGAGGACTGAAGCTTTCTTT. Its translation: CASSDLQGRTEAFF.

The rearrangement links TRBV4-2 to TRBJ2-1; 9 bases agree with TRBD2. The CDR3 has 16 amino acids. Trimming removed 3 bases from V and 4 bases from J; junction bases left unmatched: 7. CDR1 and CDR2 from the germline V gene are LGHNA and YNFKEQ. CDR3 region: CASSQGVLAGYNEQFF. As DNA, the CDR3 is TGTGCCAGCAGCCAGGGGGTGCTAGCGGGGTACAATGAGCAGTTCTTC.

The V gene is TRBV6-1, the J gene TRBJ1-3; D ambiguous. Germline CDR1 is MNHNS and CDR2 is SASEGT. This CDR3 contains 15 residues. The germline V and J ends were trimmed by 2 bases and 4 bases, with 12 bases remaining between them. The CDR3 DNA sequence: TGTGCCAGCAGTGAATCGGGCCGCGGAGGAAACACCATATATTTT. It translates to CASSESGRGGNTIYF.

The sample holds one count of this clonotype. It is unclear where the CDR3 begins or ends on the DNA, so no DNA is shown, and the CDR3 is as TCRdb lists it. The chain employs TRBV7-5 and TRBJ2-1; the table assigns TRBD1, which was not confirmed against the DNA. TRBV7-5 is given as a pseudogene. 19 amino acids form the CDR3, both terminal residues included. CDR3 sequence reads: CISVPEARADRGRSNEQFF.

The chain is built from TRBV2 and TRBJ1-5, with D possibly matching TRBD1 (6 bases). Germline V gene data show CDR1 as SNHLY and CDR2 as FYNNEI. V gave up 4 bases and J gave up 4 bases, with 11 bases separating them. This CDR3 has 14 amino acids. The CDR3 DNA reads TGTGCCAGCAGTGCGACAGGAACTAATCAGCCCCAGCATTTT. This translates into CASSATGTNQPQHF.

This clonotype appeared once. The V and J genes are TRBV5-1 and TRBJ2-6, with 8 positions matching TRBD1. Germline V gene lookup returns CDR1 SGHRS and CDR2 YFSETQ. This CDR3 is 15 amino acids long. V shed 4 bases and J 2 bases; nucleotides not matched to a gene: 2. The CDR3 DNA reads as TGCGCCAGCAGCGAGGACAGGGCTGGGGCCAACGTCCTGACTTTC. This gives the protein CASSEDRAGANVLTF.